The 9 T cell receptor beta chains below come from one sample, sequenced in a study of shared clonotypes between healthy human individuals. Sequenced by immunoSEQ multiplex PCR; TCRdb stores in-frame clones only, minus some. The sample consists of over a million clones, approximately 97% of them appearing once. Sequencing input: naive CD4+ T cells sorted from blood. Subset reported: CD45RA+ positively selected. The receptors were gathered from a man aged 25-40 years in good health.

This chain uses TRBV2 with TRBJ1-5, with 7 bases matching TRBD1. The CDR3 spans 15 residues. The germline V gene encodes CDR1 SNHLY and CDR2 FYNNEI. V lost 5 bases, J lost 7 bases, and 11 bases stayed unmatched. The CDR3 protein is CASSIDRVGKQPQHF. The CDR3 region has the DNA TGTGCCAGCAGTATCGACAGGGTGGGGAAACAGCCCCAGCATTTT. Supplemented by reference TRBV2 and TRBJ1-5, the full variable domain reads EPEVTQTPSHQVTQMGQEVILRCVPISNHLYFYWYRQILGQKVEFLVSFYNNEISEKSEIFDDQFSVERPDGSNFTLKIRSTKLEDSAMYFCASSIDRVGKQPQHFGDGTRLSIL.

The chain links TRBV27 to TRBJ2-7; a weak D match, TRBD1 (6 bases). CDR1 and CDR2 (germline): MNHEY, SMNVEV (reference sequence). This CDR3 is built from 14 residues. The V end lost 3 bases, the J end lost 0 bases, and 9 bases lay between the germline ends. CDR3: CASSFTGFSYEQYF. The CDR3 DNA is TGTGCCAGCAGTTTCACAGGGTTCTCCTACGAGCAGTACTTC.

V usage is TRBV4-1 and J usage is TRBJ2-7, with unresolved D. The germline V gene encodes CDR1 MGHRA and CDR2 YSYEKL. V lost 4 bases and J lost 5, with 15 bases in between. CDR3 length: 14 residues. In nucleotides, the CDR3 is TGCGCCAGCAGCCCTCCCGGCTCGGATAACGAGCAGTACTTC. The encoded protein is CASSPPGSDNEQYF.

The V call is TRBV18, the J call TRBJ2-7, with D hard to call. The CDR3 contains 12 residues. Trimming cost V 4 bases and J 1 base, with 5 bases left between them. Germline V gene sequence: CDR1 KGHSH, CDR2 LQKENI. The CDR3 nucleotides are TGTGCCAGCTCACACAAATCCTACGAGCAGTACTTC. Protein: CASSHKSYEQYF.

The chain links TRBV5-1 to TRBJ2-7, with 9 bases matching TRBD1. The CDR3 has 14 residues. CDR1 is SGHRS, CDR2 YFSETQ, per germline. V was pared by 6 bases and J by 1 base, with 5 bases of the junction left unmatched. CDR3 amino acids: CASTRGTGSYEQYF. CDR3 bases: TGCGCCAGCACCCGGGGGACAGGGTCCTACGAGCAGTACTTC.

This rearrangement joins TRBV6-7 to TRBJ1-2, with 8 bases that match TRBD1. TRBV6-7 is annotated as an ORF whose role is uncertain. V lost 0 bases and J lost 3; bases outside the gene matches: 15. The CDR3 loop spans 19 amino acids. CDR3 in amino acids: CASSYSKGWEQGEHYGYTF. The CDR3 DNA reads TGTGCCAGCAGTTACTCAAAGGGGTGGGAACAGGGGGAGCACTATGGCTACACCTTC.

The chain couples TRBV19 to TRBJ2-3, with 11 bases identical to TRBD1. The germline V gene has CDR1 LNHDA and CDR2 SQIVND (reference sequence). The CDR3 loop spans 16 amino acids. V shed 5 bases and J 3 bases; nucleotides not matched to a gene: 7. The CDR3 is CASSPTDRGPTDTQYF. The CDR3 DNA reads TGTGCCAGTAGTCCAACGGACAGGGGGCCGACAGATACGCAGTATTTT.

This clone has a single count. The chain couples TRBV7-6 to TRBJ2-5; TRBD1 matches at 10 bases. Unmatched junction bases numbered 9, after V lost 5 bases and J lost 3 bases. This CDR3 has 16 amino acids. The germline V gene has CDR1 SGHVS and CDR2 FNYEAQ. CDR3 coding DNA: TGTGCCAGCAGCCTTTGGGCGGGACAGGGGAAAGAGACCCAGTACTTC. This gives the protein CASSLWAGQGKETQYF.

The chain links TRBV5-1 to TRBJ2-3, with TRBD2 as a possible D gene (7 bases). The ends were cut back, 4 bases at V and 6 bases at J, with 18 bases in the middle. Looked up from germline, CDR1 is SGHRS and CDR2 is YFSETQ. The CDR3 is 15 amino acids. The CDR3: CASSPVGGGFDTQYF. Written as DNA, the CDR3 is TGCGCCAGCAGCCCGGTAGGGGGGGGATTTGATACGCAGTATTTT.